This TCR beta chain was documented in a study of blood T cell repertoires in COVID-19. Some clones are missing from TCRdb's copy, which holds only in-frame ones; the method was immunoSEQ multiplex PCR. The sample contains 300,000 or so clones, less than 90% of which appear only once. About this clone: At the DNA level, this CDR3 is encoded by other sequences in the same sample as well.

CDR1 and CDR2 from the germline V gene are MNHEY and SMNVEV (reference sequence). CDR3 length: 13 amino acids. V lost 2 bases and J lost 4, with 8 bases in between. The chain combines TRBV27 with TRBJ1-2, with D unclear. The clonotype was recovered from a woman in her twenties or thirties who had recovered from COVID-19. The source material was PBMCs or T cells enriched from blood (not recorded which). The CDR3 sequence: CASSLTGFYGYTF. In nucleotides, the CDR3 is TGTGCCAGCAGTTTAACGGGTTTCTATGGCTACACCTTC.